This T cell receptor (beta chain) was identified in a study of blood T cell repertoires in COVID-19. Looking at the study overall: Samples representing acute and convalescent COVID-19 were sourced from the United States, Italy and Spain. Nucleic acid was either cDNA or gDNA, and it came from T cells, B-cell-depleted T cells, or PBMCs.

As processed by the authors: By means of reference gene primer amplification, nucleated cell counts were estimated. TCRdb's copy holds only in-frame clones and misses some; the assay was immunoSEQ multiplex PCR. The D gene and trimming were derived from the DNA, and the V and J assignments and clone size from that table. In the table there are approximately 270,000 clones, 80% to 90% of which are singletons. The CDR3 covers 14 residues. CDR1 is MNHEY, CDR2 SVGAGI, per germline. Trimming shortened V by 7 bases and J by 0 bases, and 10 bases separated the two germline ends. Sequenced sample: peripheral blood. V and J are TRBV6-5 and TRBJ1-5; unclear D gene. This clonotype was sampled from a woman aged 65 to 85 with acute or convalescent COVID-19. The CDR3 sequence is CASMERYSNQPQHF. Written as DNA, the CDR3 is TGTGCCAGCATGGAGAGATATAGCAATCAGCCCCAGCATTTT.